The clone carrying this T cell receptor beta chain showed up many times. The target antigen is unknown. These data originate in a study of CD8 T cells in ankylosing spondylitis. The study, taken as a whole, reports: Clones linked to disease were reported to show significant enrichment in matched ankylosing spondylitis synovial fluid. What appeared characteristic of ankylosing spondylitis blood was a TCR beta motif of several highly homologous variants.

After removal of 4 bases from V and 1 base from J, the junction contained 4 bases not matched to a gene. The CDR3 covers 14 residues. Germline CDR1 is LGHNA and CDR2 is YSLEER. TCRdb re-analysed the 5' RACE reads in MiXCR, keeping a single row per CDR3 protein. The sample carries 250,000 or so distinct CDR3 sequences, about 20% recorded once. The specimen sequenced was blood, either unsorted or a sorted T cell fraction (not recorded which). The clonotype originates from a male donor with ankylosing spondylitis or in good health (not recorded which). This chain uses TRBV4-3 with TRBJ2-7, with 7 bases identical to TRBD1. CDR3 in DNA: TGCGCCAGCAGCCCTCACAGGGGTTCCTACGAGCAGTACTTC. Its protein product is CASSPHRGSYEQYF.